This is a list of T cell receptor beta chains from one sample in a study of human thymus T cells. The protocol was immunoSEQ multiplex PCR, while the TCRdb copy is restricted to in-frame clones and leaves out a portion. Among some 120,000 clones listed, approximately 96% were seen once. The sequenced sample consisted of thymus tissue. The receptors stem from a boy younger than two with a congenital heart defect but otherwise immunologically healthy. Each CDR3 is given with its conserved first and last residue. The D gene is left open where the match is weak. Clone sizes are given selectively: once, few, many, or a class where the clone is expanded.

size: NA; J: TRBJ2-3; V: TRBV7-9; D: TRBD2; DNA: TGTGCCAGCAGCTCGAAAGGTGGGGAGACTAGCCCAGATACGCAGTATTTT; CDR3: CASSSKGGETSPDTQYF
size: NA; J: TRBJ2-3; V: TRBV11-2; D: NA; DNA: TGTGCCAGCAGCTTAGTGTTGGCGTCCGATACGCAGTATTTT; CDR3: CASSLVLASDTQYF
size: once; J: TRBJ1-2; V: TRBV5-1; D: NA; DNA: TGCGCCAGCAGCTTGGCGGGCGTTCCGATCTATGGCTACACCTTC; CDR3: CASSLAGVPIYGYTF
size: NA; J: TRBJ1-6; V: TRBV10-1; D: TRBD1; DNA: TGCGCCAGCAGTGCGGACAGGAATTCACCCCTCCACTTT; CDR3: CASSADRNSPLHF
size: NA; J: TRBJ2-3; V: TRBV6-5; D: NA; DNA: TGTGCCAGCAGTTATGGGCAGGGTAGCGCAGATACGCAGTATTTT; CDR3: CASSYGQGSADTQYF
size: NA; J: TRBJ2-3; V: TRBV27; D: NA; DNA: TGTGCCAGCAGCGGGGGACTCACAGATACGCAGTATTTT; CDR3: CASSGGLTDTQYF
size: NA; J: TRBJ2-7; V: TRBV5-1; D: TRBD1; DNA: TGCGCCAGCAGCTTGGGGCAGGGGGAACCCTACGAGCAGTACTTC; CDR3: CASSLGQGEPYEQYF
size: once; J: TRBJ2-1; V: TRBV7-6; D: TRBD1; DNA: TGTGCCAGCAGCTTAGGGGACAGGGACTACAATGAGCAGTTCTTC; CDR3: CASSLGDRDYNEQFF
size: NA; J: TRBJ2-1; V: TRBV6-5; D: NA; DNA: TGTGCCAGCAGTCCTACAGGTAACAATGAGCAGTTCTTC; CDR3: CASSPTGNNEQFF
size: NA; J: TRBJ2-1; V: TRBV19; D: NA; DNA: TGTGCCATCAACTTGGGGAATGAGCAGTTCTTC; CDR3: CAINLGNEQFF
size: NA; J: TRBJ2-3; V: TRBV28; D: NA; DNA: TGTGCCAGCAGTTTAGACTGGATCTTCACAGATACGCAGTATTTT; CDR3: CASSLDWIFTDTQYF
size: NA; J: TRBJ2-3; V: TRBV7-9; D: NA; DNA: TGTGCCAGCAGTCCGCGTGGCGGCATCACAGATACGCAGTATTTT; CDR3: CASSPRGGITDTQYF
size: NA; J: TRBJ2-2; V: TRBV7-9; D: NA; DNA: TGTGCCAGCAGCCAATTTCAGGGAGTTGGGGAGCTGTTTTTT; CDR3: CASSQFQGVGELFF
size: NA; J: TRBJ2-1; V: TRBV6-1; D: TRBD1; DNA: TGTGCCAGCAGTAGACAGGGGGCAGTCAATGAGCAGTTCTTC; CDR3: CASSRQGAVNEQFF
size: NA; J: TRBJ2-4; V: TRBV19; D: NA; DNA: TGTGCCAGTAGTGCGGGACGCCGCTCTCTAGCCAAAAACATTCAGTACTTC; CDR3: CASSAGRRSLAKNIQYF
size: NA; J: TRBJ1-1; V: TRBV29-1; D: NA; DNA: TGCAGCGTTCCAGCGAACACTGAAGCTTTCTTT; CDR3: CSVPANTEAFF
size: NA; J: TRBJ2-2; V: TRBV7-2; D: NA; DNA: TGTGCCAGCAGCTTATTGGCCACCGGGGAGCTGTTTTTT; CDR3: CASSLLATGELFF
size: once; J: TRBJ2-5; V: TRBV5-1; D: TRBD2; DNA: TGCGCCAGCAGCTTGCGGGGGGGCGGGGAGACCCAGTACTTC; CDR3: CASSLRGGGETQYF
size: NA; J: TRBJ1-2; V: TRBV7-2; D: NA; DNA: TGTGCCAGCAGCTTGACGGGACCCACCAGAGGTAACTATGGCTACACCTTC; CDR3: CASSLTGPTRGNYGYTF
size: NA; J: TRBJ1-1; V: TRBV28; D: NA; DNA: TGTGCCAGCAGTTTTCATGCAGGCATGAACACTGAAGCTTTCTTT; CDR3: CASSFHAGMNTEAFF
size: NA; J: TRBJ2-1; V: TRBV5-1; D: TRBD2; DNA: TGCGCCAGCAGCATATCCAACGGGGGGGCCGAATATGAGCAGTTCTTC; CDR3: CASSISNGGAEYEQFF
size: NA; J: TRBJ1-6; V: TRBV6-1; D: TRBD1; DNA: TGTGCCAGCCAAAAAGACAGGGGCAATTCACCCCTCCACTTT; CDR3: CASQKDRGNSPLHF
size: NA; J: TRBJ1-2; V: TRBV7-2; D: NA; DNA: TGTGCCAGCAGCCCCCCGAAGGACAGTTTTTTGATTGGCTACACCTTC; CDR3: CASSPPKDSFLIGYTF
size: NA; J: TRBJ2-1; V: TRBV7-2; D: NA; DNA: TGTGCCAGCAGCTTAAGACGGGTCCGGGACCACAATGAGCAGTTCTTC; CDR3: CASSLRRVRDHNEQFF
size: NA; J: TRBJ1-1; V: TRBV7-2; D: NA; DNA: TGTGCCAGCAGTTTTACCGGGACCAAAGGGTGGACTGAAGCTTTCTTT; CDR3: CASSFTGTKGWTEAFF
size: NA; J: TRBJ1-1; V: TRBV18; D: NA; DNA: TGTGCCAGCTCACCCGCACAGCTCTTTGACACTGAAGCTTTCTTT; CDR3: CASSPAQLFDTEAFF
size: NA; J: TRBJ1-5; V: TRBV6-6; D: NA; DNA: TGTGCCAGCAGCCCGGAGACACCCCTTAGCAATCAGCCCCAGCATTTT; CDR3: CASSPETPLSNQPQHF
size: NA; J: TRBJ2-2; V: TRBV14; D: NA; DNA: TGTGCCAGCAGCCAGTTCACCGGGGAGCTGTTTTTT; CDR3: CASSQFTGELFF
size: NA; J: TRBJ2-7; V: TRBV7-2; D: TRBD2; DNA: TGTGCCAGCAGCCCCCCAGCGGGGCCCTCCTACGAGCAGTACTTC; CDR3: CASSPPAGPSYEQYF
size: NA; J: TRBJ2-3; V: TRBV5-4; D: TRBD2; DNA: TGTGCCAGCAACCCCGGGACTAGGCGGTCAGATACGCAGTATTTT; CDR3: CASNPGTRRSDTQYF
size: NA; J: TRBJ2-3; V: TRBV4-1; D: TRBD2; DNA: TGCGCCAGCAGCCAAGATGGTTGCGGCCCGGGGGGGCCGGGAGATACGCAGTATTTT; CDR3: CASSQDGCGPGGPGDTQYF
size: NA; J: TRBJ2-7; V: TRBV5-8; D: NA; DNA: TGTGCCAGCAGCTTTATCCTCTACGAGCAGTACTTC; CDR3: CASSFILYEQYF
size: NA; J: TRBJ2-2; V: TRBV12-5; D: NA; DNA: TGTGCTAGTGGTTTGGAACCCAAACTAGCCGCTGGCACCGGGGAGCTGTTTTTT; CDR3: CASGLEPKLAAGTGELFF
size: once; J: TRBJ1-3; V: TRBV5-1; D: NA; DNA: TGCGCCAGCAGCCCCGAAAACGACAAGAGAATACAGAGCTCTGGAAACACCATATATTTT; CDR3: CASSPENDKRIQSSGNTIYF
size: NA; J: TRBJ2-7; V: TRBV7-2; D: TRBD1; DNA: TGTGCCAGCAGCCTCCGACAGGGGCGGGACGAGCAGTACTTC; CDR3: CASSLRQGRDEQYF
size: NA; J: TRBJ2-1; V: TRBV28; D: NA; DNA: TGTGCCAGCAGTTGGTTACCCTGGTCTCATCCGTACAATGAGCAGTTCTTC; CDR3: CASSWLPWSHPYNEQFF
size: NA; J: TRBJ2-7; V: TRBV5-1; D: NA; DNA: TGCGCCAGCGTCGGAGACCACGAGCAGTACTTC; CDR3: CASVGDHEQYF
size: NA; J: TRBJ2-7; V: TRBV13; D: NA; DNA: TGTGCCAGCAGCACCCGACAGAGCTATTGGGACGAGCAGTACTTC; CDR3: CASSTRQSYWDEQYF
size: NA; J: TRBJ1-1; V: TRBV6-1; D: TRBD1; DNA: TGTGCCAGCAGTTGGACAGGTTATATTCACACTGAAGCTTTCTTT; CDR3: CASSWTGYIHTEAFF
size: NA; J: TRBJ1-1; V: TRBV5-1; D: NA; DNA: TGCGCCAGCAGACCTGGAGAGCAGGAGGGAAACACTGAAGCTTTCTTT; CDR3: CASRPGEQEGNTEAFF
size: NA; J: TRBJ2-5; V: TRBV7-3; D: TRBD2; DNA: TGTGCCAGCAGCTTAACCGGGAGGCAAGAGACCCAGTACTTC; CDR3: CASSLTGRQETQYF
size: NA; J: TRBJ1-4; V: TRBV4-3; D: TRBD1; DNA: TGCGCCAGCAGCCCGGACAGGGGGCTTGCAACTAATGAAAAACTGTTTTTT; CDR3: CASSPDRGLATNEKLFF
size: NA; J: TRBJ2-3; V: TRBV4-1; D: NA; DNA: TGCGCCAGCAGCCAAGAACGGCAGAGCACAGATACGCAGTATTTT; CDR3: CASSQERQSTDTQYF